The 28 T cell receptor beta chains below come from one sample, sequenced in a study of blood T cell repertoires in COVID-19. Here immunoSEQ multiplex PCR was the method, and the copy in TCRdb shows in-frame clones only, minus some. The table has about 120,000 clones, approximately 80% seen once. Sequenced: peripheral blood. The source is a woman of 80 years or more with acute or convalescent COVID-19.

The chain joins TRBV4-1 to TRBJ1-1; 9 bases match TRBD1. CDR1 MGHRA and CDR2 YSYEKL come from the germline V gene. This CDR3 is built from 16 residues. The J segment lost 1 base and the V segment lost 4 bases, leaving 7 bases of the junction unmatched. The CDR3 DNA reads TGCGCCAGCAGCCTCCCCGGGACAGGGTGGAACACTGAAGCTTTCTTT. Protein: CASSLPGTGWNTEAFF.

This CDR3 reads CAFQGYTEAFF. The CDR3 coding sequence is TGTGCCTTTCAGGGTTACACTGAAGCTTTCTTT. This chain joins TRBV30 and TRBJ1-1; tentative D call: TRBD1 (5 bases). Germline values: CDR1 GTSNPN, CDR2 SVGIG (reference sequence). V was clipped by 7 bases and J by 3 bases, with 9 bases between them. The CDR3 is made up of 11 amino acids.

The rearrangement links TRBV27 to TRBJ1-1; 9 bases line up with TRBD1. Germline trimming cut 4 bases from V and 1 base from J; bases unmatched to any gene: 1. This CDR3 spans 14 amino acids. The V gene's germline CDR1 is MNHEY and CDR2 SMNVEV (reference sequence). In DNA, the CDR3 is TGTGCCAGCAGTTGGACAGGGGCGAACACTGAAGCTTTCTTT. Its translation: CASSWTGANTEAFF.

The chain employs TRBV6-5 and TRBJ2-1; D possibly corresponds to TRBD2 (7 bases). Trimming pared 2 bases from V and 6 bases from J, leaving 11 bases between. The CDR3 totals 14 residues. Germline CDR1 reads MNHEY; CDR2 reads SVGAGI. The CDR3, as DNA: TGTGCCAGCAGTTACCCCGGGGGGCGCAATGAGCAGTTCTTC. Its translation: CASSYPGGRNEQFF.

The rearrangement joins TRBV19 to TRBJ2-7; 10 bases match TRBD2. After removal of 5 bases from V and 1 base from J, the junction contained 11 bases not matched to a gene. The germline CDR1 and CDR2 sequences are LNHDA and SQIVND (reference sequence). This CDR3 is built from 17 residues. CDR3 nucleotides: TGTGCCAGTAGTGCCTCCCTTGGACTAGCGGAGTCCTACGAGCAGTACTTC. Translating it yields CASSASLGLAESYEQYF.

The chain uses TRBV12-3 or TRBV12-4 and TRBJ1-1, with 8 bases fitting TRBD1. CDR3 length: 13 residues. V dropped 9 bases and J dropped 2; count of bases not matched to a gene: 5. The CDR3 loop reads CASKQGANTEAFF. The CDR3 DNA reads TGTGCCAGTAAGCAGGGGGCAAACACTGAAGCTTTCTTT.

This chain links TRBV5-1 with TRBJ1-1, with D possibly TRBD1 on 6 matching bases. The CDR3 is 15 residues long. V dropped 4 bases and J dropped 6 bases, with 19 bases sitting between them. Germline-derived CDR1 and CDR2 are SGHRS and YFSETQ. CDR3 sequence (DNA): TGCGCCAGCAGCGAGGGACACCTAGACCGCCCTGAAGCTTTCTTT. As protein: CASSEGHLDRPEAFF.

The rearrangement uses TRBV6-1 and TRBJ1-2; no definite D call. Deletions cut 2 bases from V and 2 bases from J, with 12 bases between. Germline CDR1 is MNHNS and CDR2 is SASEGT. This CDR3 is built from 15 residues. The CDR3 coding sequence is TGTGCCAGCAGTGAAATGGAGGGCGCAAACTATGGCTACACCTTC. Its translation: CASSEMEGANYGYTF.

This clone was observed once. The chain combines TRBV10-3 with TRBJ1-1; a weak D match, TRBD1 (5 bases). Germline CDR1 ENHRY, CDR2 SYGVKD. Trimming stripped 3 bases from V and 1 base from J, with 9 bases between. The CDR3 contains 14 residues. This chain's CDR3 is CAISEVQANTEAFF. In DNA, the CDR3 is TGTGCCATCAGTGAAGTACAGGCGAACACTGAAGCTTTCTTT.

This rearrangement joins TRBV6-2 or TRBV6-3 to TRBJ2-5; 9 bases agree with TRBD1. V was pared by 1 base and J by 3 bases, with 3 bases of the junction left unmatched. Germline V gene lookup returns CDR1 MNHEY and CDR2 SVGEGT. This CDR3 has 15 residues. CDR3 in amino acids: CASSYFGTGKETQYF. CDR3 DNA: TGTGCCAGCAGTTACTTCGGGACAGGGAAAGAGACCCAGTACTTC.

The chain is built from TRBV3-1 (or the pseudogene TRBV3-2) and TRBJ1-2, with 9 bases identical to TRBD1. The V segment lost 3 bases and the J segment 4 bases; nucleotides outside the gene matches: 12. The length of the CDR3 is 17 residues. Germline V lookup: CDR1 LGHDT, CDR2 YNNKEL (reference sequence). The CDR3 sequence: CASSQRGSKTGGYGYTF. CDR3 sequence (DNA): TGTGCCAGCAGCCAGAGGGGATCAAAGACAGGGGGCTATGGCTACACCTTC.

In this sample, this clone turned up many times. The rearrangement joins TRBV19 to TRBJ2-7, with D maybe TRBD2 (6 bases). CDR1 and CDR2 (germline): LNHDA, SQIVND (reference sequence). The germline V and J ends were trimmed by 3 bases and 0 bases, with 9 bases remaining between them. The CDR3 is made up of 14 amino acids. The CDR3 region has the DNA TGTGCCAGTAGTATGGAGGGGAGCTCCTACGAGCAGTACTTC. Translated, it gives CASSMEGSSYEQYF.

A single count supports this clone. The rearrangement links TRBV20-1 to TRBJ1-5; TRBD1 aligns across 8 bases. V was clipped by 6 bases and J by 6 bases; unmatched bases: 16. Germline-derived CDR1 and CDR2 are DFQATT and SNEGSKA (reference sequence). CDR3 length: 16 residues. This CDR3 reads CSASGVEWTGSQPQHF. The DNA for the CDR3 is TGCAGTGCCAGTGGGGTTGAGTGGACAGGGAGTCAGCCCCAGCATTTT.

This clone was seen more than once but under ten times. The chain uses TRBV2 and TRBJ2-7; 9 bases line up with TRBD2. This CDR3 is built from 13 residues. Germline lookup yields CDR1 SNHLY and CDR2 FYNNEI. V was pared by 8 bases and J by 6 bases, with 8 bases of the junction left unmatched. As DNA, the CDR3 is TGTGCCAGCGCTGGGACTAGCTCGAGCGAGCAGTACTTC. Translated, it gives CASAGTSSSEQYF. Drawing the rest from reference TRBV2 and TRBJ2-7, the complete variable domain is EPEVTQTPSHQVTQMGQEVILRCVPISNHLYFYWYRQILGQKVEFLVSFYNNEISEKSEIFDDQFSVERPDGSNFTLKIRSTKLEDSAMYFCASAGTSSSEQYFGPGTRLTVT.

The CDR3 coding sequence is TGTGCCAGCAGTCCTCCAGGGGGCGAGGCTAACTATGGCTACACCTTC. Encoded protein: CASSPPGGEANYGYTF. This chain uses TRBV5-6 with TRBJ1-2; 8 bases align to TRBD1. Germline CDR1 reads SGHDT; CDR2 reads YYEEEE. V shed 5 bases, J shed 0 bases, and the junction held 9 bases outside the gene matches. This CDR3 has 16 amino acids.

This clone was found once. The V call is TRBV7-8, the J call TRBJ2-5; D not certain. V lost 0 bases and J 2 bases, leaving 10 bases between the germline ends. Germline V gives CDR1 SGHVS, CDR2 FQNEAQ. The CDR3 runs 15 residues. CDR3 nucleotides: TGTGCCAGCAGCTTAGCGGAGCTGGAACAAGAGACCCAGTACTTC. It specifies CASSLAELEQETQYF.

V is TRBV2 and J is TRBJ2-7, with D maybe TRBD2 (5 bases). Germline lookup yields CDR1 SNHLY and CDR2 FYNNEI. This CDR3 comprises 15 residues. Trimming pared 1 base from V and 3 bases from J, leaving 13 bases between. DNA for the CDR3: TGTGCCAGCAGTGAAGAGAGGGTCGGCTACTACGAGCAGTACTTC. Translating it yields CASSEERVGYYEQYF. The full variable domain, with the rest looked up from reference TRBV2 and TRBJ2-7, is EPEVTQTPSHQVTQMGQEVILRCVPISNHLYFYWYRQILGQKVEFLVSFYNNEISEKSEIFDDQFSVERPDGSNFTLKIRSTKLEDSAMYFCASSEERVGYYEQYFGPGTRLTVT.

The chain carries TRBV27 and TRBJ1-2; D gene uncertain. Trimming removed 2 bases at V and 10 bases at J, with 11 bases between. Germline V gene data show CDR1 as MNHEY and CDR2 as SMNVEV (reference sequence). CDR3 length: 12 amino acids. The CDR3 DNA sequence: TGTGCCAGCAGTTTAGCGGGCAGCCACTACACCTTC. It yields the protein CASSLAGSHYTF.

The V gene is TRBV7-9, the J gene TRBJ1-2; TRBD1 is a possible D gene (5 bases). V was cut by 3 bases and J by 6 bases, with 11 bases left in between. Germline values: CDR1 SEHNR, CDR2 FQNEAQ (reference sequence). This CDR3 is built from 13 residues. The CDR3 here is CASSLGPPDGYTF. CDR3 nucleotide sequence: TGTGCCAGCAGCTTGGGGCCCCCGGATGGCTACACCTTC.

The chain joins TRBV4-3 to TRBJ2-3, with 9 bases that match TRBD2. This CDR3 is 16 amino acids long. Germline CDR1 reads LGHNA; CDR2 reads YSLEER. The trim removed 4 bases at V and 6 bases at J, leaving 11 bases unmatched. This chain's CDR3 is CASSPQAGGPGDTQYF. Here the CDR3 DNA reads TGCGCCAGCAGCCCCCAAGCGGGGGGACCAGGGGATACGCAGTATTTT.

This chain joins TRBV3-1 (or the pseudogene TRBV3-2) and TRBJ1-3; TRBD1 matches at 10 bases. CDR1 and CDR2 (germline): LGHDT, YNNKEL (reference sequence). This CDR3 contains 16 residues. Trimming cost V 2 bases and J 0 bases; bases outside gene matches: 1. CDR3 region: CASSQRDRGSGNTIYF. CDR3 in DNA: TGTGCCAGCAGCCAACGGGACAGGGGCTCTGGAAACACCATATATTTT.

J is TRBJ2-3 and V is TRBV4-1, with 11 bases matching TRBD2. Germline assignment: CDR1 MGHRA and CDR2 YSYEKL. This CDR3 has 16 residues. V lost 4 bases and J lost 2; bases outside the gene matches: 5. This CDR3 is CASSLLAGGVTDTQYF. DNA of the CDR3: TGCGCCAGCAGCCTGTTAGCGGGGGGGGTCACAGATACGCAGTATTTT.

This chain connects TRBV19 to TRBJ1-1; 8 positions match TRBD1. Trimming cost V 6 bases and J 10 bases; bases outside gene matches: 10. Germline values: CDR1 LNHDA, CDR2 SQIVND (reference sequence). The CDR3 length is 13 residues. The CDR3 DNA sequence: TGTGCCAGTAGAAACAGGGGGACCACCGGAGCTTTCTTT. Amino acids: CASRNRGTTGAFF.

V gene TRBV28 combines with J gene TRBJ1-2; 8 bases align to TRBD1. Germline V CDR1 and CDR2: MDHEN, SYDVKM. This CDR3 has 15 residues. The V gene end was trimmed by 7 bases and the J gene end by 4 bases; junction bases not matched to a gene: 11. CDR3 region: CASNPGGGGSYGYTF. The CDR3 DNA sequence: TGTGCCAGCAACCCAGGGGGCGGAGGCTCCTATGGCTACACCTTC.

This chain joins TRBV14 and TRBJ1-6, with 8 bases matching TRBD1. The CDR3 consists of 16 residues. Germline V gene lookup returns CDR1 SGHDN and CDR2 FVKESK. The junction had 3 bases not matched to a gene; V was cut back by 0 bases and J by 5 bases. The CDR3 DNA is TGTGCCAGCAGCCAAGAGCAGGGGGCCCATAATTCACCCCTCCACTTT. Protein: CASSQEQGAHNSPLHF.

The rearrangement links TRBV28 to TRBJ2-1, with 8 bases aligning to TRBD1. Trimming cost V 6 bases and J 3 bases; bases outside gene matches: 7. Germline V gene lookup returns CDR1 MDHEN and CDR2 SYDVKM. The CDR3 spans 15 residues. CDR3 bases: TGTGCCAGCAGCCGAGGGACAGGTCTCTACAATGAGCAGTTCTTC. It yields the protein CASSRGTGLYNEQFF. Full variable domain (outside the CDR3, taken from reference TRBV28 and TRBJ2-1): DVKVTQSSRYLVKRTGEKVFLECVQDMDHENMFWYRQDPGLGLRLIYFSYDVKMKEKGDIPEGYSVSREKKERFSLILESASTNQTSMYLCASSRGTGLYNEQFFGPGTRLTVL.

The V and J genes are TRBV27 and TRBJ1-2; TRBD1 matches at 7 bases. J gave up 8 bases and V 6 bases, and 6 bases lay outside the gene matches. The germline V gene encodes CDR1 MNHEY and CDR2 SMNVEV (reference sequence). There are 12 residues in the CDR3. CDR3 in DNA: TGTGCCAGCAGCTCGACAGGGAAAGGCTACACCTTC. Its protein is CASSSTGKGYTF.

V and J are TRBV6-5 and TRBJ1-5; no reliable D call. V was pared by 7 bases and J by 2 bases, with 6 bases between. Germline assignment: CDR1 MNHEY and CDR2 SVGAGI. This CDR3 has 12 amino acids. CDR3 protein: CASKTGNQPQHF. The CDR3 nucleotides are TGTGCCAGCAAAACGGGCAATCAGCCCCAGCATTTT.